A selection of T cell receptor beta chains follows, all from one sample in a study of neurological immune-mediated disorders. TCRdb called the 5' RACE reads again in MiXCR, with one record for every CDR3 protein. The sample records approximately 50,000 distinct CDR3 sequences, about a tenth being singletons. Input material: PBMCs. The receptors here all came from a man in his 70s with HTLV-1-associated myelopathy (HAM/TSP). The CDR3 runs from the conserved cysteine through the conserved F or W. D genes are given only for firm matches. Clone size appears in some rows only: once, few, many, or a class for an expanded clone.

J gene: TRBJ2-3; clone size: many; V gene: TRBV7-8; D gene: TRBD2; CDR3 DNA: TGTGCCAGCAGCCTAAGACTAGCGCCTTTCACAGATACGCAGTATTTT; CDR3 protein: CASSLRLAPFTDTQYF
J gene: TRBJ2-5; clone size: many; V gene: TRBV5-1; D gene: -; CDR3 DNA: TGCGCCAGCAGCCCCCGAACGTCCGGGACCCAGTACTTC; CDR3 protein: CASSPRTSGTQYF
J gene: TRBJ2-7; clone size: many; V gene: TRBV7-6; D gene: TRBD2; CDR3 DNA: TGTGCCAGCAGCTTAGGTTCATTAGCGGGAGCCTACGAGCAGTACTTC; CDR3 protein: CASSLGSLAGAYEQYF
J gene: TRBJ2-1; clone size: many; V gene: TRBV3-1; D gene: TRBD2; CDR3 DNA: TGTGCCAGCAGCTCCGTAGCGGGGCCCTACAATGAGCAGTTCTTC; CDR3 protein: CASSSVAGPYNEQFF
J gene: TRBJ1-6; clone size: many; V gene: TRBV12-3/TRBV12-4; D gene: -; CDR3 DNA: TGTGCCAGCAGTCCCTATCAGGGAGGGTTTGGTTCACCCCTCCACTTT; CDR3 protein: CASSPYQGGFGSPLHF
J gene: TRBJ2-2; clone size: many; V gene: TRBV20-1; D gene: -; CDR3 DNA: TGCAGTGCTAGAAATTCGGGTCGGGGCGGGGAGCTGTTTTTT; CDR3 protein: CSARNSGRGGELFF
J gene: TRBJ2-2; clone size: many; V gene: TRBV12-3/TRBV12-4; D gene: -; CDR3 DNA: TGTGCCAGCAGTTTTCGCGCGGGAACCGGGGAGCTGTTTTTT; CDR3 protein: CASSFRAGTGELFF
J gene: TRBJ1-6; clone size: many; V gene: TRBV6-2/TRBV6-3; D gene: -; CDR3 DNA: TGTGCCAGCAGACGGACAGTTTCACCCCTCCACTTT; CDR3 protein: CASRRTVSPLHF
J gene: TRBJ2-5; clone size: many; V gene: TRBV9; D gene: -; CDR3 DNA: TGTGCCAGCAGCGGGACCGGGATGAAAGAGACCCAGTACTTC; CDR3 protein: CASSGTGMKETQYF
J gene: TRBJ2-2; clone size: many; V gene: TRBV28; D gene: -; CDR3 DNA: TGTGCCAGCAGTGGAAGGGCGGCCGGGGAGCTGTTTTTT; CDR3 protein: CASSGRAAGELFF
J gene: TRBJ2-2; clone size: -; V gene: TRBV9; D gene: TRBD2; CDR3 DNA: TGTGCCAGCAGCGCCACTAGCGAGCCCCGGACCGGGGAGCTGTTTTTT; CDR3 protein: CASSATSEPRTGELFF
J gene: TRBJ2-7; clone size: once; V gene: TRBV7-9; D gene: -; CDR3 DNA: TGTGTCAGCAGTCATCGGGTGACCAGCTCCTACGAGCAGTACTTC; CDR3 protein: CVSSHRVTSSYEQYF
J gene: TRBJ2-7; clone size: -; V gene: TRBV15; D gene: -; CDR3 DNA: TGTGCCACCAGCAGTGCCCCCTCAGGGGACGAGCAGTACTTC; CDR3 protein: CATSSAPSGDEQYF
J gene: TRBJ2-2; clone size: many; V gene: TRBV27; D gene: -; CDR3 DNA: TGTGCCAGCAGTTTCGGGGTCGGGGAGCTGTTTTTT; CDR3 protein: CASSFGVGELFF
J gene: TRBJ2-4; clone size: many; V gene: TRBV28; D gene: TRBD1; CDR3 DNA: TGTGCCAGCAGTTTATTAACAGGGGGCTTAGCCAAAAACATTCAGTACTTC; CDR3 protein: CASSLLTGGLAKNIQYF
J gene: TRBJ2-3; clone size: many; V gene: TRBV20-1; D gene: TRBD1; CDR3 DNA: TGCAGTGCTGAAAAGACAGGGCAAGCGCAGTATTTT; CDR3 protein: CSAEKTGQAQYF
J gene: TRBJ2-3; clone size: once; V gene: TRBV11-3; D gene: -; CDR3 DNA: TGTGCCAGCAGCTCCACAAATTCAGATACGCAGTATTTT; CDR3 protein: CASSSTNSDTQYF
J gene: TRBJ2-1; clone size: -; V gene: TRBV21-1; D gene: -; CDR3 DNA: TGTGCCAGCAGCAATAGGTCGCCTAGCCCAGAATTAAGCTCCTACAATGAGCAGTTCTTC; CDR3 protein: CASSNRSPSPELSSYNEQFF
J gene: TRBJ2-3; clone size: few; V gene: TRBV20-1; D gene: -; CDR3 DNA: TGCAGTGCCCCCGTGAATGCGGGACGTTCGGGCCGCACAGATACGCAGTATTTT; CDR3 protein: CSAPVNAGRSGRTDTQYF
J gene: TRBJ2-5; clone size: many; V gene: TRBV19; D gene: TRBD2; CDR3 DNA: TGTGCCAGTAGAGACCTAGCGGGAGTGCAGACCCAGTACTTC; CDR3 protein: CASRDLAGVQTQYF
J gene: TRBJ2-7; clone size: many; V gene: TRBV6-1; D gene: TRBD2; CDR3 DNA: TGTGCCAGCAGTGAACGCCTAGCGGGAGAGAAGGAGCAGTACTTC; CDR3 protein: CASSERLAGEKEQYF
J gene: TRBJ2-3; clone size: many; V gene: TRBV9; D gene: -; CDR3 DNA: TGTGCCAGCAGCGTCTCGGTTCAATTCACAGATACGCAGTATTTT; CDR3 protein: CASSVSVQFTDTQYF
J gene: TRBJ1-4; clone size: many; V gene: TRBV5-6; D gene: -; CDR3 DNA: TGTGCCAGCAGCCAGACCGCAACTAATGAAAAACTGTTTTTT; CDR3 protein: CASSQTATNEKLFF
J gene: TRBJ2-7; clone size: many; V gene: TRBV20-1; D gene: TRBD2; CDR3 DNA: TGCAGTGCGGGGGGCGGGAGGGCCAACGAGCAGTACTTC; CDR3 protein: CSAGGGRANEQYF
J gene: TRBJ2-2; clone size: many; V gene: TRBV7-3; D gene: -; CDR3 DNA: TGTGCCAGCAGCTTATATGGGAGTTACACCGGGGAGCTGTTTTTT; CDR3 protein: CASSLYGSYTGELFF
J gene: TRBJ2-3; clone size: many; V gene: TRBV11-2; D gene: TRBD1; CDR3 DNA: TGTGCCAGCAGCTTAGAGGCAGGGGGCGGTTATACGCAGTATTTT; CDR3 protein: CASSLEAGGGYTQYF
J gene: TRBJ2-5; clone size: many; V gene: TRBV19; D gene: TRBD2; CDR3 DNA: TGTGCCAGTAGCCCGGGCTATGGCGGGAGCGCGACCCAGTACTTC; CDR3 protein: CASSPGYGGSATQYF
J gene: TRBJ2-4; clone size: many; V gene: TRBV5-1; D gene: TRBD1; CDR3 DNA: TGCGCCAGCAGCTTGGAGGGACAGGGGGGATTAGCCAAAAACATTCAGTACTTC; CDR3 protein: CASSLEGQGGLAKNIQYF
J gene: TRBJ2-1; clone size: many; V gene: TRBV5-5; D gene: TRBD1; CDR3 DNA: TGTGCCAGCAGCGAACATACAGGGGTGAGGAGCAATGAGCAGTTCTTC; CDR3 protein: CASSEHTGVRSNEQFF
J gene: TRBJ2-7; clone size: many; V gene: TRBV5-1; D gene: TRBD1; CDR3 DNA: TGCGCCAGCAGCCGGACCGGGACAGGGAGCCACGAGCAGTACTTC; CDR3 protein: CASSRTGTGSHEQYF
J gene: TRBJ1-2; clone size: few; V gene: TRBV29-1; D gene: -; CDR3 DNA: TGCAGCGTTGTGCGCGGGGACTATGGCTACACCTTC; CDR3 protein: CSVVRGDYGYTF
J gene: TRBJ1-6; clone size: many; V gene: TRBV7-9; D gene: -; CDR3 DNA: TGTGCCAGCAGCTGGGAGATGTATAATTCACCCCTCCACTTT; CDR3 protein: CASSWEMYNSPLHF
J gene: TRBJ2-2; clone size: many; V gene: TRBV7-2; D gene: -; CDR3 DNA: TGTGCCAGCAGCTCCTTAAAAATTAACACCGGGGAGCTGTTTTTT; CDR3 protein: CASSSLKINTGELFF
J gene: TRBJ1-6; clone size: many; V gene: TRBV7-3; D gene: -; CDR3 DNA: TGTGCCAGCAGCTTACGAGGGATGGGATCACCCCTCCACTTT; CDR3 protein: CASSLRGMGSPLHF
J gene: TRBJ1-3; clone size: many; V gene: TRBV12-3/TRBV12-4; D gene: -; CDR3 DNA: TGTGCCAGCAGTTTTGGTCGATCTGGAAACACCATATATTTT; CDR3 protein: CASSFGRSGNTIYF
J gene: TRBJ2-3; clone size: many; V gene: TRBV20-1; D gene: TRBD2; CDR3 DNA: TGCAGTGCTAGAGACGGACTAGCGGGGTCCCGGGGGACGCAGTATTTT; CDR3 protein: CSARDGLAGSRGTQYF
J gene: TRBJ2-1; clone size: few; V gene: TRBV5-1; D gene: -; CDR3 DNA: TGCGCCAGCAGCTTGACCCCTCTAGCGAACAATGAGCAGTTCTTC; CDR3 protein: CASSLTPLANNEQFF
J gene: TRBJ2-3; clone size: many; V gene: TRBV7-3; D gene: TRBD2; CDR3 DNA: TGTGCCAGCAGCCCCGGGGGGAGTGGAGATACGCAGTATTTT; CDR3 protein: CASSPGGSGDTQYF
J gene: TRBJ2-1; clone size: many; V gene: TRBV3-1; D gene: -; CDR3 DNA: TGTGCCAGCAGCCGATATGCTGAGCAGTTCTTC; CDR3 protein: CASSRYAEQFF
J gene: TRBJ2-3; clone size: -; V gene: TRBV5-5; D gene: -; CDR3 DNA: TGTGCCAGCAGTTCCCAGGTCTTTAGCACAGATACGCAGTATTTT; CDR3 protein: CASSSQVFSTDTQYF